The rows below give T cell receptor beta chains drawn from one sample of a study of T cells in Graves' hyperthyroidism and ophthalmopathy. TCRdb independently ran MiXCR on the multiplex PCR reads; one entry per CDR3 protein. The top ten clones hold almost 8% of a sample with around 290,000 distinct CDR3 sequences, roughly 14% of them seen once. The source material was blood. The receptors were gathered from a woman aged 25 to 39 with Graves' hyperthyroidism that later progressed to Graves' ophthalmopathy. Each CDR3 is given with its conserved first and last residue. The D gene is left open where the match is weak. Clone size is given for some rows only: seen once, a few or many times, or a class if the clone is expanded.

J gene: TRBJ2-7
clone size: few
D gene: -
V gene: TRBV18
CDR3 DNA: TGTGCCAGCTCAACAGACAGGTACTCCTACGAGCAGTACTTC
CDR3 protein: CASSTDRYSYEQYF

J gene: TRBJ2-5
clone size: -
D gene: -
V gene: TRBV2
CDR3 DNA: TGTGCCACCAGCGGGACAGTCCAAGAGACCCAGTACTTC
CDR3 protein: CATSGTVQETQYF

J gene: TRBJ2-7
clone size: -
D gene: TRBD2
V gene: TRBV20-1
CDR3 DNA: TGCAGTGCTAGTAGTGCCAGCAGTCCCCGGACTAGCGTTTACGAGCAGTACTTC
CDR3 protein: CSASSASSPRTSVYEQYF

J gene: TRBJ2-3
clone size: many
D gene: -
V gene: TRBV30
CDR3 DNA: TGTGCCTGGAGTGTACAGGGCGGAGCCACAGATACGCAGTATTTT
CDR3 protein: CAWSVQGGATDTQYF

J gene: TRBJ2-7
clone size: many
D gene: -
V gene: TRBV7-2
CDR3 DNA: TGTGCCAGCAGCTTAGACTACGAGAGCTACGAGCAGTACTTC
CDR3 protein: CASSLDYESYEQYF

J gene: TRBJ1-1
clone size: few
D gene: -
V gene: TRBV19
CDR3 DNA: TGTGCCAGTAGTATAGATCATAGGAACACTGAAGCTTTCTTT
CDR3 protein: CASSIDHRNTEAFF

J gene: TRBJ1-5
clone size: many
D gene: -
V gene: TRBV27
CDR3 DNA: TGTGCCAGCAGTTTGGGGGGTAAAAGCAATCAGCCCCAGCATTTT
CDR3 protein: CASSLGGKSNQPQHF

J gene: TRBJ2-5
clone size: few
D gene: -
V gene: TRBV7-8
CDR3 DNA: TGTGCCAGCAGGTCCGTCCGGGGGACAAAAGAGACCCAGTACTTC
CDR3 protein: CASRSVRGTKETQYF

J gene: TRBJ2-1
clone size: many
D gene: -
V gene: TRBV6-2/TRBV6-3
CDR3 DNA: TGTGCCAGCAGTTACTCCGAGCGGGTGGAGCAGTTCTTC
CDR3 protein: CASSYSERVEQFF

J gene: TRBJ2-1
clone size: -
D gene: TRBD2
V gene: TRBV19
CDR3 DNA: TGTGCCAGTAGACCGCTAGCGGGAGGACCAAACTCCTACAATGAGCAGTTCTTC
CDR3 protein: CASRPLAGGPNSYNEQFF

J gene: TRBJ2-7
clone size: many
D gene: TRBD1
V gene: TRBV15
CDR3 DNA: TGTGCCACCAGCGTACGGACAGGGGGGAACGAGCAGTACTTC
CDR3 protein: CATSVRTGGNEQYF

J gene: TRBJ2-7
clone size: many
D gene: -
V gene: TRBV6-1
CDR3 DNA: TGTGCCAGTCGTCGGACGTTCTACGAGCAGTACTTC
CDR3 protein: CASRRTFYEQYF

J gene: TRBJ1-6
clone size: many
D gene: -
V gene: TRBV11-2
CDR3 DNA: TGTGCCAGCAGCTTAGGCAAGGGGAATCATTCACCCCTCCACTTT
CDR3 protein: CASSLGKGNHSPLHF

J gene: TRBJ2-5
clone size: few
D gene: -
V gene: TRBV24-1
CDR3 DNA: TGTGCCACCAGTGACCAGGACGCGTCTCAAGAGACCCAGTACTTC
CDR3 protein: CATSDQDASQETQYF